This TCR beta chain was recovered during a study of blood T cells in healthy people across ages. Then a second PCR, running about 6 to 12 cycles, was carried out with a sample-barcoded 5' primer and a J-beta primer mix. One entry per CDR3 protein, called by TCRdb with MiXCR from the 5' RACE reads. There are 1,800,000 or so distinct CDR3 sequences in the sample; about two fifths occur only once, and roughly 24% lies in the top ten. This clonotype has a count of ten or more. Looked up from germline, CDR1 is MGHRA and CDR2 is YSYEKL. V was shortened by 1 base and J by 0 bases, with 10 bases between the two germline ends. The CDR3 consists of 15 residues.

This TCR came from a human donor in good health. Material: blood. The chain has TRBV4-1 and TRBJ2-7; D is perhaps TRBD2 (6 bases). CDR3 in amino acids: CASSQVGGSSYEQYF. The CDR3 nucleotides read TGCGCCAGCAGCCAAGTCGGGGGTAGCTCCTACGAGCAGTACTTC.